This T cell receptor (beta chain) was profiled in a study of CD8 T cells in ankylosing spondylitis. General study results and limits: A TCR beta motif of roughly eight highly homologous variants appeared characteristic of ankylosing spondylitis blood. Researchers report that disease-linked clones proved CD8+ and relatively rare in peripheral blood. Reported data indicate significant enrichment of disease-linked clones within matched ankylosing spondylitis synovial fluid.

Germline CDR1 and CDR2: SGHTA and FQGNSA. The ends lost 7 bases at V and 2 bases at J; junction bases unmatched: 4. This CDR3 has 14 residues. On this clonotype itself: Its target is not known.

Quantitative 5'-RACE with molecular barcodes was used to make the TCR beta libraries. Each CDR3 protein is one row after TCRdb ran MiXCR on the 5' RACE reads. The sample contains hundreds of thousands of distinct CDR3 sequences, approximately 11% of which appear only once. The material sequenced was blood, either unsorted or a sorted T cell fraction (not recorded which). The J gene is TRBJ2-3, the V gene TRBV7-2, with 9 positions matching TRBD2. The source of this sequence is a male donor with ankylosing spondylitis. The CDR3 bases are TGTGCCAGCACCCTAGCGGGGAACACAGATACGCAGTATTTT. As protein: CASTLAGNTDTQYF.